The present T cell receptor (beta chain) was sequenced within a study of cytomegalovirus exposure and HLA in healthy donors. On the study more broadly: Tens of millions of unique TCRs from HLA-typed donors made up an early data release. Points from the study as a whole: Upon later analysis, TCR association rates were observed to vary by HLA locus, being highest for DRB1 and lowest for HLA-C. The authors enumerated 164 TCR beta chains as linked to cytomegalovirus. An apparent linkage of common viral pathogens to several of the most significant clusters emerged in a later analysis.

This CDR3 region has 13 residues. Germline CDR1 and CDR2: MDHEN and SYDVKM. V shed 8 bases, J shed 5 bases, and the junction held 5 bases outside the gene matches. PCR primers comprised 60 Vbeta and 13 Jbeta primers. Sequenced by immunoSEQ multiplex PCR; TCRdb stores in-frame clones only, minus some. Among more than 85,000 clones listed, less than 9.5% were seen once. This clone was seen more than once but under ten times. Its antigen is unknown. This chain joins TRBV28 and TRBJ1-4; TRBD1 matches at 7 bases. This sequence was found in a man aged 50 to 59 in good health and CMV-seropositive. The sample consisted of PBMCs. The CDR3 spells CASATGNNEKLFF. The CDR3 coding sequence is TGTGCCAGCGCGACAGGGAACAATGAAAAACTGTTTTTT.